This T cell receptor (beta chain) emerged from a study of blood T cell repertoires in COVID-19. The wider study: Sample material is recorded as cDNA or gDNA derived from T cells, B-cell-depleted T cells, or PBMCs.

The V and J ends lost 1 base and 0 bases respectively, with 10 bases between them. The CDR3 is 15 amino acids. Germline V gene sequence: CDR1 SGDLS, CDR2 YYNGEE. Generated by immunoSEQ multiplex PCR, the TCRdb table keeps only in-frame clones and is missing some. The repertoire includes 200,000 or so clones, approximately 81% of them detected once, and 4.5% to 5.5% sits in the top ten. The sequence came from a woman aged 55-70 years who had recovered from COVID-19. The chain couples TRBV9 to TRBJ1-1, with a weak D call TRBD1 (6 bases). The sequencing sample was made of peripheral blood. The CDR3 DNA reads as TGTGCCAGCAGCGTAACCGGGACATTGAACACTGAAGCTTTCTTT. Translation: CASSVTGTLNTEAFF.